This T cell receptor beta chain stems from a study of blood T cell repertoires in COVID-19. Whole-study context: Sites in the United States, Italy and Spain provided acute and convalescent COVID-19 samples.

The germline CDR1 and CDR2 sequences are MRHNA and SNTAGT. The CDR3 totals 20 residues. Trimming cost V 5 bases and J 7 bases; bases outside gene matches: 19. Authors' analysis steps: Reference gene primer amplification in the assay estimated nucleated cell counts. TCRdb's table, derived via immunoSEQ multiplex PCR, lists solely in-frame clones and lacks some. V and J calls and clone size are as listed in that table; D and trimming were resolved from the DNA. The table lists 150,000 to 200,000 clones, 85% to 90% of them singletons. This chain uses TRBV6-4 with TRBJ2-1, with 14 bases that match TRBD2. The origin of this receptor is a woman over 75 in a cohort sampled during active or convalescent COVID-19. Sequenced: peripheral blood. CDR3 protein: CASSTRLGLAGGPPGNEQFF. The CDR3 DNA follows: TGTGCCAGCAGTACCCGCCTCGGACTAGCGGGAGGACCACCTGGGAATGAGCAGTTCTTC.